This T cell receptor beta chain was observed in a study of T cell clonality in common variable immunodeficiency. Study observations and caveats: Common variable immunodeficiency TCR beta sequences reportedly had fewer deletions and N-nucleotide insertions.

This clone was counted at least ten times. Its antigen is unidentified. The read finishes 3 residues shy of the CDR3 end, and the germline J gene is used to complete it. CDR1 is SGHTS, CDR2 YDEGEE, per germline. The length of the CDR3 is 15 residues. V lost 9 bases and J lost 1; bases outside the gene matches: 6. The method was immunoSEQ multiplex PCR; TCRdb's version includes in-frame clones alone and lacks a portion of them. This sample comprises tens of thousands of clones, none seen once only. The TCR sequence derives from a person aged 18 to 70 in good health. V is TRBV5-8 and J is TRBJ2-1; TRBD2 matches 11 bases. Sequenced sample: peripheral blood mononuclear cells. The CDR3 loop reads CATSLAGESYNEQFF. CDR3 DNA (partial): TGTGCCACCTCACTAGCGGGGGAGTCCTACAATGAG.